The 12 T cell receptor beta chains below all came from one sample that was sequenced in a study of cytomegalovirus exposure and HLA in healthy donors. Researchers ran the PCR with 60 Vbeta and 13 Jbeta primers. Assay: immunoSEQ multiplex PCR; the TCRdb copy retains only in-frame clones and omits some. The sample lists roughly 190,000 clones; around two thirds were seen once. Sequencing used PBMCs. These receptors were obtained from a man aged 35-49 years in good health and CMV-seronegative.

V is TRBV5-1 and J is TRBJ1-3, with a weak D call TRBD1 (6 bases). The germline gives CDR1 SGHRS, CDR2 YFSETQ. This CDR3 has 15 amino acids. Trimming removed 0 bases at V and 2 bases at J, with 9 bases between. The CDR3 nucleotides are TGCGCCAGCAGCTTGGACAGGGAGACTGGAAACACCATATATTTT. This encodes CASSLDRETGNTIYF.

The rearrangement joins TRBV14 to TRBJ1-2; D call uncertain. With 1 base removed from V and 8 bases from J, the gap between germline ends came to 14 bases. Germline CDR1 SGHDN, CDR2 FVKESK. CDR3 length: 14 amino acids. The CDR3 region has the DNA TGTGCCAGCAGCCAAGGCGCGGGGTTAGGCGGCTACACCTTC. It encodes CASSQGAGLGGYTF.

The gene calls are TRBV27 and TRBJ2-3, with no clear D. Trimming removed 8 bases from V and 14 bases from J, with 20 bases in between. The CDR3 length is 12 residues. Germline CDR1 reads MNHEY; CDR2 reads SMNVEV (reference sequence). Here the CDR3 DNA reads TGTGCCAGCGGGCCCTCCGCCAGCTTCTGGTATTTT. This sequence encodes CASGPSASFWYF.

This chain connects TRBV30 to TRBJ2-3; a possible D gene is TRBD1 (6 bases). There are 13 residues in the CDR3. Germline CDR1 GTSNPN, CDR2 SVGIG (reference sequence). The V end lost 5 bases, the J end lost 4 bases, and 13 bases lay between the germline ends. Written as DNA, the CDR3 is TGTGCCTGGGACTGGGGGCGGGCAGATACGCAGTATTTT. Protein sequence: CAWDWGRADTQYF.

The chain combines TRBV5-4 with TRBJ2-7, with 7 bases that match TRBD1. CDR3 length: 14 residues. Per the germline V gene, CDR1 is SGHNT and CDR2 is YYREEE (reference sequence). The trim removed 4 bases at V and 0 bases at J, leaving 4 bases unmatched. CDR3 amino acids: CASSGGQSSYEQYF. CDR3 nucleotides: TGTGCCAGCAGCGGGGGACAGAGCTCCTACGAGCAGTACTTC. The full variable domain, its missing parts supplied by reference TRBV5-4 and TRBJ2-7, is ETGVTQSPTHLIKTRGQQVTLRCSSQSGHNTVSWYQQALGQGPQFIFQYYREEENGRGNFPPRFSGLQFPNYSSELNVNALELDDSALYLCASSGGQSSYEQYFGPGTRLTVT.

This clone was observed a handful of times. CDR3 in DNA: TGTGCCAGCAGCTTAGACGGGGGGGCCGTTGAGCAGTTCTTC. Protein: CASSLDGGAVEQFF. The chain recombines TRBV7-2 with TRBJ2-1; 8 bases are shared with TRBD2. The CDR3 contains 14 residues. V was pared by 1 base and J by 9 bases, with 5 bases of the junction left unmatched. Per the germline V gene, CDR1 is SGHTA and CDR2 is FQGNSA.

This rearrangement joins TRBV28 to TRBJ1-1; a weak D match, TRBD1 (6 bases). V lost 3 bases to trimming and J lost 4 bases, with 9 bases between them. Germline V gives CDR1 MDHEN, CDR2 SYDVKM. The CDR3 totals 13 residues. In nucleotides, the CDR3 is TGTGCCAGCAGTTTGGACAGCTTCACTGAAGCTTTCTTT. It yields the protein CASSLDSFTEAFF. Combining the CDR3 with reference TRBV28 and TRBJ1-1 gives the whole variable domain DVKVTQSSRYLVKRTGEKVFLECVQDMDHENMFWYRQDPGLGLRLIYFSYDVKMKEKGDIPEGYSVSREKKERFSLILESASTNQTSMYLCASSLDSFTEAFFGQGTRLTVV.

The chain carries TRBV10-2 and TRBJ1-1; D ambiguous. Germline CDR1 WSHSY, CDR2 SAAADI. V lost 7 bases to trimming and J lost 3 bases, with 12 bases between them. CDR3 length equals 13 residues. CDR3 coding DNA: TGCGCCAGCATCGCAAGCCCGGACACTGAAGCTTTCTTT. Its protein is CASIASPDTEAFF.

V and J are TRBV19 and TRBJ1-4; D perhaps matches TRBD1 (5 bases). Between the trimmed V and J ends, which lost 3 bases and 5 bases, there was a span of 10 bases. This CDR3 is built from 14 residues. Germline loops: CDR1 LNHDA, CDR2 SQIVND (reference sequence). CDR3 residues: CASSIGSGNEKLFF. The CDR3 region has the DNA TGTGCCAGTAGTATTGGTTCAGGGAATGAAAAACTGTTTTTT.

This clone was picked up a small number of times. The rearrangement joins TRBV9 to TRBJ2-1, with a weak D call TRBD1 (6 bases). Germline-derived CDR1 and CDR2 are SGDLS and YYNGEE. Trimming removed 0 bases at V and 8 bases at J, with 21 bases between. The CDR3 consists of 17 residues. DNA of the CDR3: TGTGCCAGCAGCGTAGCGAGTCAGGGGTCGGTGGGCGATGAGCAGTTCTTC. It translates to CASSVASQGSVGDEQFF.

This clone was detected only a few times. The chain recombines TRBV4-2 with TRBJ2-1; TRBD1 aligns across 8 bases. Trimming cost V 2 bases and J 8 bases; bases outside gene matches: 5. Germline-derived CDR1 and CDR2 are LGHNA and YNFKEQ. The CDR3 consists of 14 residues. The CDR3 nucleotides read TGTGCCAGCAGCCAAAAGGACAGGGCCGATGAGCAGTTCTTC. It encodes CASSQKDRADEQFF.

This chain joins TRBV18 and TRBJ1-4; the D is unclear. Germline V CDR1 and CDR2: KGHSH, LQKENI. This CDR3 is 13 amino acids long. V lost 0 bases to trimming and J lost 14 bases, with 13 bases between them. The CDR3 nucleotides are TGTGCCAGCTCACCACCCTATCACAGAGAGCTGTTTTTT. Residues: CASSPPYHRELFF.